The rows below give T cell receptor beta chains drawn from one sample of a study of blood T cell repertoires in COVID-19. Sequencing was performed with immunoSEQ multiplex PCR; in TCRdb, only in-frame clones are kept and a portion is missing. Among about 140,000 clones, roughly 80% were seen once, and the ten largest hold about 8%. Sequenced material: peripheral blood. The receptor source for this set is a human donor in a cohort sampled during active COVID-19. CDR3s include the opening cysteine and the closing phenylalanine or tryptophan. Fields, in order: V gene, D gene, clone size, J gene, CDR3 protein, CDR3 DNA. The D gene is left open where the match is weak. Expanded clones get a size class; other rows say once, few or many, or leave the size out.

TRBV7-8	TRBD2	few	TRBJ2-7	CASSLSTSGEQYF	TGTGCCAGCAGCTTATCGACTAGCGGCGAGCAGTACTTC
TRBV2	TRBD1	.	TRBJ1-5	CASSGTGGVNQPQHF	TGTGCCAGCAGCGGGACAGGGGGCGTCAATCAGCCCCAGCATTTT
TRBV5-1	TRBD1	few	TRBJ1-1	CASSWDSMNTEAFF	TGCGCCAGCAGCTGGGACAGCATGAACACTGAAGCTTTCTTT
TRBV6-5	TRBD1	.	TRBJ2-7	CASSYRDRGSYEQYF	TGTGCCAGCAGTTACCGGGACAGGGGTTCCTACGAGCAGTACTTC
TRBV6-4	TRBD1	.	TRBJ1-1	CASREGARNTEAFF	TGTGCCAGCAGGGAGGGGGCTCGGAACACTGAAGCTTTCTTT
TRBV5-1	TRBD2	.	TRBJ2-1	CASSPPGTSGGYEQFF	TGCGCCAGCAGCCCTCCCGGGACTAGCGGGGGTTATGAGCAGTTCTTC
TRBV27	.	.	TRBJ2-7	CASSLYRNPHEQYF	TGTGCCAGCAGTTTGTACAGGAACCCTCACGAGCAGTACTTC
TRBV11-2	.	.	TRBJ2-5	CASRQIFGGKVETQYF	TGTGCCAGCAGGCAGATTTTTGGGGGGAAGGTGGAGACCCAGTACTTC
TRBV5-1	TRBD1	.	TRBJ2-7	CASSFDSGQVSEQYF	TGCGCCAGCAGCTTCGATTCGGGACAGGTCTCCGAGCAGTACTTC
TRBV6-5	.	.	TRBJ1-4	CASSYSVGGYEKLFF	TGTGCCAGCAGTTACTCAGTGGGAGGCTATGAAAAACTGTTTTTT
TRBV18	.	.	TRBJ1-1	CASSGRGRATEAFF	TGTGCCAGCTCAGGAAGGGGGAGGGCCACTGAAGCTTTCTTT
TRBV19	.	few	TRBJ2-5	CASSIGSGGRETQYF	TGTGCCAGTAGTATAGGTTCGGGGGGCCGCGAGACCCAGTACTTC
TRBV25-1	.	.	TRBJ1-1	CASSEFGGVGTEAFF	TGTGCCAGCAGTGAATTTGGAGGGGTTGGGACTGAAGCTTTCTTT
TRBV6-4	TRBD1	.	TRBJ1-1	CASSGPGGTEAFF	TGTGCCAGCTCGGGACCAGGGGGCACTGAAGCTTTCTTT
TRBV28	.	few	TRBJ2-7	CASSFIQGYEQYF	TGTGCCAGCAGTTTTATACAGGGCTACGAGCAGTACTTC
TRBV28	TRBD1	.	TRBJ1-4	CASSTTGTGSEKLFF	TGTGCCAGCAGCACTACCGGGACAGGGAGTGAAAAACTGTTTTTT
TRBV18	TRBD1	.	TRBJ1-6	CASSPNFAPGQVSSPLHF	TGTGCCAGCTCACCAAATTTTGCCCCGGGACAGGTGTCCTCACCCCTCCACTTT
TRBV15	TRBD1	.	TRBJ2-7	CATSRGGQGTYEQYF	TGTGCCACCAGCAGGGGGGGACAGGGCACCTACGAGCAGTACTTC
TRBV28	TRBD1	.	TRBJ1-2	CASSGQVLYYGYTF	TGTGCCAGCAGTGGACAGGTACTCTACTATGGCTACACCTTC
TRBV11-3	.	.	TRBJ2-5	CASSFYEETQYF	TGTGCCAGCAGCTTCTATGAGGAGACCCAGTACTTC
TRBV10-3	.	.	TRBJ2-1	CAISESAAVSSYNEQFF	TGTGCCATCAGTGAGTCGGCGGCCGTGAGCTCCTACAATGAGCAGTTCTTC
TRBV3-1/TRBV3-2	TRBD1	.	TRBJ1-1	CASSGGQSNTEAFF	TGTGCCAGCAGCGGGGGACAGTCGAACACTGAAGCTTTCTTT
TRBV7-3	TRBD1	.	TRBJ2-7	CASSTQGVSHEQYF	TGTGCCAGCAGCACCCAGGGGGTTAGCCACGAGCAGTACTTC
TRBV5-1	TRBD2	.	TRBJ2-2	CASSPASGGLYTGELFF	TGCGCCAGCAGCCCGGCTAGCGGGGGGCTCTACACCGGGGAGCTGTTTTTT
TRBV29-1	.	.	TRBJ2-3	CSVEQGGTQYF	TGCAGCGTTGAACAGGGTGGTACGCAGTATTTT
TRBV24-1	.	.	TRBJ2-7	CATSGTASGYEQYF	TGTGCCACCAGTGGGACAGCTAGTGGCTACGAGCAGTACTTC
TRBV29-1	.	.	TRBJ2-5	CSVDGLGGVRQETQYF	TGCAGCGTTGATGGGTTGGGCGGGGTGCGCCAAGAGACCCAGTACTTC
TRBV6-5	TRBD1	once	TRBJ2-7	CASRTGQVHLYEQYF	TGTGCCAGCAGAACCGGACAGGTCCACCTCTACGAGCAGTACTTC
TRBV5-6	.	.	TRBJ1-2	CASSSSRLVYGYTF	TGTGCCAGCAGCTCTTCCCGACTAGTCTATGGCTACACCTTC
TRBV6-5	TRBD1	.	TRBJ1-2	CASGSRTGTYGYTF	TGTGCCAGCGGATCTCGGACAGGGACCTATGGCTACACCTTC
TRBV5-1	TRBD2	.	TRBJ2-1	CASSLSSGGYNEQFF	TGCGCCAGCAGCTTGTCTAGCGGGGGGTACAATGAGCAGTTCTTC
TRBV7-9	.	.	TRBJ2-1	CASSSSTTLGGNEQFF	TGTGCCAGCAGCTCCTCGACTACCCTGGGCGGGAATGAGCAGTTCTTC
TRBV24-1	TRBD1	.	TRBJ1-2	CATSHSRGLSGYTF	TGTGCCACCAGTCACTCCAGGGGGCTGAGTGGCTACACCTTC
TRBV5-1	TRBD1	.	TRBJ2-3	CASSLTTTGSGDTQYF	TGCGCCAGCAGCCTGACCACGACAGGGTCTGGAGATACGCAGTATTTT
TRBV2	.	few	TRBJ2-7	CASKGGASYEQYF	TGTGCCAGCAAGGGGGGGGCCTCCTACGAGCAGTACTTC
TRBV5-4	TRBD2	.	TRBJ2-5	CASSPGTSGGARETQYF	TGTGCCAGCAGCCCCGGGACTAGCGGGGGGGCTAGAGAGACCCAGTACTTC
TRBV5-1	.	.	TRBJ1-2	CASTLIGAEGGYTF	TGCGCCAGCACCCTGATAGGGGCCGAAGGGGGCTACACCTTC
TRBV15	.	.	TRBJ2-3	CATSLGTSTDTQYF	TGTGCCACCTCCCTCGGGACTTCAACAGATACGCAGTATTTT
TRBV24-1	TRBD1	.	TRBJ2-2	CATSDRNRGPAGTGELFF	TGTGCCACCAGTGATCGGAACAGGGGGCCCGCGGGCACCGGGGAGCTGTTTTTT
TRBV5-1	TRBD1	.	TRBJ1-4	CASSRDRGTNEKLFF	TGCGCCAGCAGCCGAGACAGGGGAACTAATGAAAAACTGTTTTTT
TRBV6-5	TRBD1	.	TRBJ2-7	CASRKPGQGTYEQYF	TGTGCCAGCAGAAAACCGGGACAGGGAACCTACGAGCAGTACTTC
TRBV18	TRBD2	.	TRBJ2-3	CASTTTSGGPTITDTQYF	TGTGCCAGCACAACTACTAGCGGGGGCCCGACAATCACAGATACGCAGTATTTT
TRBV12-3/TRBV12-4	TRBD1	once	TRBJ2-7	CASSLGQPREQYF	TGTGCCAGCAGTCTGGGACAGCCTCGGGAGCAGTACTTC
TRBV11-2	.	.	TRBJ1-1	CASSDGQVINTEAFF	TGTGCCAGCAGCGACGGTCAGGTAATAAACACTGAAGCTTTCTTT
TRBV2	.	.	TRBJ1-1	CASIPTAMNTEAFF	TGTGCCAGCATTCCGACAGCTATGAACACTGAAGCTTTCTTT
TRBV28	TRBD2	.	TRBJ2-3	CASSLGTSGDSSTDTQYF	TGTGCCAGCAGCCTGGGGACTAGCGGGGACTCAAGCACAGATACGCAGTATTTT
TRBV6-1	TRBD1	few	TRBJ1-5	CASSETTGQGNQPQHF	TGTGCCAGCAGTGAAACGACCGGACAGGGCAATCAGCCCCAGCATTTT
TRBV6-4	TRBD1	.	TRBJ1-5	CASRPSQGAVCQPQHF	TGTGCCAGCAGGCCATCACAGGGGGCGGTGTGTCAGCCCCAGCATTTT
TRBV5-1	TRBD1	.	TRBJ2-2	CASSSQGIGTGELFF	TGCGCCAGCAGCTCACAGGGGATCGGCACCGGGGAGCTGTTTTTT
TRBV6-2/TRBV6-3	.	.	TRBJ1-5	CASSYFGGPQHF	TGTGCCAGCAGTTACTTCGGGGGTCCCCAGCATTTT
TRBV9	TRBD1	.	TRBJ1-6	CASSPKRDRGPRMDSPLHF	TGTGCCAGCAGCCCTAAAAGGGACAGGGGGCCCCGAATGGATTCACCCCTCCACTTT